This record concerns one T cell receptor (beta chain) sequence. Its antigen is not known. The sample belongs to a study of the immune and genomic landscape of osteosarcoma. Study results and limitations: Four or five cases had a single hyperexpanded clone dominating the repertoire, all with fewer than 100 T-cell clonotypes.

The table came from immunoSEQ multiplex PCR; TCRdb's copy has only in-frame clones and leaves some out. The sample yields some 10,000 clones, over 55% seen once. This CDR3 has 13 residues. V lost 11 bases, J lost 1 base, and 2 bases stayed unmatched. The germline CDR1 and CDR2 sequences are ENHRY and SYGVKD. Poor-prognosis osteosarcoma patients supplied post-treatment primary, local recurrence and metastasis tumor specimens. The chain couples TRBV10-3 to TRBJ1-6, with TRBD1 matching 7 bases. This sequence originates from a human donor with osteosarcoma. The material sequenced was osteosarcoma tumor tissue from the lung. In nucleotides, the CDR3 is TGTGCCTCCAGGGGGTCCTATAATTCACCCCTCCACTTT. As protein: CASRGSYNSPLHF.